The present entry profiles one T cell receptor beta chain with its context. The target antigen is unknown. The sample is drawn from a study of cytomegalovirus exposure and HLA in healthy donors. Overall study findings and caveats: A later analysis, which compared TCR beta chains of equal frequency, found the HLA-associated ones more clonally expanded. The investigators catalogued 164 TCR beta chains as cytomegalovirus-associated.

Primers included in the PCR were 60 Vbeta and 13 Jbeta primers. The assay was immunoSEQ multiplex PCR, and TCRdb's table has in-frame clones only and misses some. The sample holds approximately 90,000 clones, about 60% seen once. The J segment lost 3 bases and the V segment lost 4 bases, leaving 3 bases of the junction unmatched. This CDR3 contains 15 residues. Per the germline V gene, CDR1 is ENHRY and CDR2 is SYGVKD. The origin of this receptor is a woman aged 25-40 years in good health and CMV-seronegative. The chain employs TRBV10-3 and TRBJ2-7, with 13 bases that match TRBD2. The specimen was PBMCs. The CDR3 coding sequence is TGTGCCATCAGTGGTGGGACTAGCGGGAACTACGAGCAGTACTTC. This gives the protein CAISGGTSGNYEQYF.